This T cell receptor (beta chain) was observed in a study of blood T cells in healthy people across ages. Study information: In model experiments, template switching was able to capture about one barcoded beta molecule for every two T cells that were present.

Study-level findings and limits: There was a strong correlation between TCR beta diversity and naive T cell percentage.

The individuals who served as donors were healthy Caucasians living in Russia, aged roughly 6 to 90. V lost 0 bases to trimming and J lost 6 bases, with 15 bases between them. This CDR3 spans 16 amino acids. The germline gives CDR1 LNHNV, CDR2 YYDKDF (reference sequence). As to this clonotype: Its antigen is still unknown.

Combining a sample-barcoded 5' primer with a J-beta primer mix, a second PCR ran for about 6 to 11 cycles. One entry per CDR3 protein, called by TCRdb with MiXCR from the 5' RACE reads. The sample includes 1.5 million to 2 million distinct CDR3 sequences, 35% to 50% of them seen just once. Sample: blood. The V call is TRBV15, the J call TRBJ1-5, with D hard to call. The TCR was taken from a human donor in good health. CDR3 loop: CATSRDRGFGSQPQHF. The CDR3 DNA reads as TGTGCCACCAGCAGAGATAGAGGGTTCGGTAGTCAGCCCCAGCATTTT.